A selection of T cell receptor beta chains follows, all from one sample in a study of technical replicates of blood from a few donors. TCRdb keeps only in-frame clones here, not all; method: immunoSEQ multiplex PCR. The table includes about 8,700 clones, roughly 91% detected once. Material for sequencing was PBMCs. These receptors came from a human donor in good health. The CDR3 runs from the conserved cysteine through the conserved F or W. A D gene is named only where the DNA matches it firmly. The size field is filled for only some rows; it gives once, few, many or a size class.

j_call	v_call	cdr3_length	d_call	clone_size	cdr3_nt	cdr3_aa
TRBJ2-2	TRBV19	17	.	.	TGTGCCAGTAGTCCCCTGTGGGGTAGCGGCAACACCGGGGAGCTGTTTTTT	CASSPLWGSGNTGELFF
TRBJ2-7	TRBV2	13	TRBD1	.	TGTGCCAGCATGCGGGACAGGGTTTACGAGCAGTACTTC	CASMRDRVYEQYF
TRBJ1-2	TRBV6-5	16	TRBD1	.	TGTGCCAGCAGTTACTTCAGGACAGGGGGCGGGTATGGCTACACCTTC	CASSYFRTGGGYGYTF
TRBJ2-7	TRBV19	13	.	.	TGTGCCAGTAGTTTCGGGAGTCGTCTCGAGCAGTACTTC	CASSFGSRLEQYF
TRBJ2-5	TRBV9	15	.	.	TGTGCCAGCAGCGTGGGCCCGGGAGAGCGAGAGACCCAGTACTTC	CASSVGPGERETQYF
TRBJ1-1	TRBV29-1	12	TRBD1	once	TGCAGCGTAAAACAGGGGTGGACTGAAGCTTTCTTT	CSVKQGWTEAFF
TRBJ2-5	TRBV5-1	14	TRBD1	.	TGCGCCAGCAGCAGGGGACAGGGGCAAGAGACCCAGTACTTC	CASSRGQGQETQYF
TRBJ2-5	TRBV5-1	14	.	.	TGCGCCAGCAGCCAGGACAGTATCCAAGAGACCCAGTACTTC	CASSQDSIQETQYF
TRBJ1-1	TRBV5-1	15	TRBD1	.	TGCGCCAGCAGCTTTAACACCCCGGGACAGGGGATAGCTTTCTTT	CASSFNTPGQGIAFF
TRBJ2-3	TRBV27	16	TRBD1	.	TGTGCCAGCAGTTTCGGACAGGGGCCCTCCACAGATACGCAGTATTTT	CASSFGQGPSTDTQYF
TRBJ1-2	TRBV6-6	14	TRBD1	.	TGTGCCAGCAGTTATTGGACAGGGGCGGATGGCTACACCTTC	CASSYWTGADGYTF
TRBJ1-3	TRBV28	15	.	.	TGTGCCAGCAGTTTAACTATGACGCATGGAAACACCATATATTTT	CASSLTMTHGNTIYF
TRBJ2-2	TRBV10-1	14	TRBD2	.	TGCGCCAGCAGTGGAACTAGCGGCACCGGGGAGCTGTTTTTT	CASSGTSGTGELFF
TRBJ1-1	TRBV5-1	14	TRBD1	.	TGCGCCAGCGCCCCGGGACAGGGGGACACTGAAGCTTTCTTT	CASAPGQGDTEAFF